These 26 T cell receptor beta chains were sequenced from one sample in a study of cytomegalovirus exposure and HLA in healthy donors. The primer mix had 60 Vbeta and 13 Jbeta primers. TCRdb keeps only in-frame clones here, not all; method: immunoSEQ multiplex PCR. The sample has 150,000 to 200,000 clones; 75% to 85% are singletons. Sequenced: PBMCs. These receptors were collected from a woman aged 50 to 60 in good health and CMV-seronegative.

The J gene is TRBJ2-1, the V gene TRBV4-1; D is possibly TRBD1 (5 bases). Germline-derived CDR1 and CDR2 are MGHRA and YSYEKL. The ends were cut back, 1 base at V and 4 bases at J, with 14 bases in the middle. The CDR3 has 16 amino acids. The CDR3 here is CASSQGQGLRYNEQFF. The DNA of the CDR3 is TGCGCCAGCAGCCAAGGCCAGGGCCTTCGATACAATGAGCAGTTCTTC.

The CDR3 nucleotides are TGTGCCAGTAGCCCGGCAGCGAGGAGCTCCTACGAGCAGTACTTC. Protein: CASSPAARSSYEQYF. This chain uses TRBV19 with TRBJ2-7; D not resolved. This CDR3 spans 15 amino acids. V lost 6 bases to trimming and J lost 0 bases, with 15 bases between them. Germline V gene sequence: CDR1 LNHDA, CDR2 SQIVND (reference sequence).

The V and J genes are TRBV10-3 and TRBJ2-3; weak D call: TRBD2 (6 bases). V was cut by 6 bases and J by 5 bases, with 12 bases left in between. This CDR3 is 13 amino acids long. Germline V gene data show CDR1 as ENHRY and CDR2 as SYGVKD. The CDR3 reads CAIRGTGEDTQYF. The CDR3 DNA reads TGTGCCATCAGAGGCACGGGGGAAGATACGCAGTATTTT.

This clone has only a few counts. This sequence joins TRBV5-1 and TRBJ1-1, with a weak D call TRBD1 (6 bases). Germline assignment: CDR1 SGHRS and CDR2 YFSETQ. The CDR3 runs to 13 residues. V was clipped by 5 bases and J by 4 bases, with 12 bases between them. The CDR3 DNA sequence: TGCGCCAGCAGACGGGACATCGGCACTGAAGCTTTCTTT. This gives the protein CASRRDIGTEAFF.

The chain recombines TRBV29-1 with TRBJ1-1; no clear D gene. The germline CDR1 and CDR2 sequences are SQVTM and ANQGSEA. Trimming cost V 6 bases and J 4 bases, with 24 bases left between them. The CDR3 spans 16 residues. The CDR3 here is CSVRPRSPSRGTEAFF. CDR3 DNA sequence: TGCAGCGTCCGGCCCCGAAGTCCCTCCCGCGGCACTGAAGCTTTCTTT.

The chain couples TRBV5-1 to TRBJ1-5, with D perhaps matching TRBD1 (5 bases). The CDR3 covers 15 residues. Trimming stripped 0 bases from V and 4 bases from J, with 11 bases between. Germline values: CDR1 SGHRS, CDR2 YFSETQ. CDR3 coding DNA: TGCGCCAGCAGCTTGGATGGGGCGCTTAATCAGCCCCAGCATTTT. Translation gives CASSLDGALNQPQHF. Filled out from reference TRBV5-1 and TRBJ1-5, the complete variable domain reads KAGVTQTPRYLIKTRGQQVTLSCSPISGHRSVSWYQQTPGQGLQFLFEYFSETQRNKGNFPGRFSGRQFSNSRSEMNVSTLELGDSALYLCASSLDGALNQPQHFGDGTRLSIL.

The chain is built from TRBV11-2 and TRBJ1-1; D is perhaps TRBD1 (6 bases). The germline V and J ends were trimmed by 5 bases and 1 base, with 14 bases remaining between them. Germline CDR1 SGHAT, CDR2 FQNNGV. The CDR3 loop spans 15 amino acids. The CDR3 region is CASSPIRGRNTEAFF. CDR3 in DNA: TGTGCCAGCAGCCCCATCAGGGGCCGGAACACTGAAGCTTTCTTT.

This clone turned up a few times. J is TRBJ1-6 and V is TRBV2; TRBD1 is a possible D gene (5 bases). This CDR3 spans 13 amino acids. Looked up from germline, CDR1 is SNHLY and CDR2 is FYNNEI. V gave up 9 bases and J gave up 5 bases, with 11 bases separating them. The DNA for the CDR3 is TGTGCCAGTCGACAGCCTAATAATTCACCCCTCCACTTT. The encoded protein is CASRQPNNSPLHF.

This chain's CDR3 is CASSQDAGTDTQYF. The CDR3, as DNA: TGCGCCAGCAGCCAAGACGCGGGCACAGATACGCAGTATTTT. The chain employs TRBV4-3 and TRBJ2-3, with no clear D. The CDR3 runs to 14 residues. V was pared by 0 bases and J by 1 base, with 5 bases between. Germline lookup yields CDR1 LGHNA and CDR2 YSLEER.

The chain links TRBV19 to TRBJ2-2, with TRBD2 identical over 8 bases. Per the germline V gene, CDR1 is LNHDA and CDR2 is SQIVND (reference sequence). The CDR3 totals 15 residues. V was clipped by 10 bases and J by 5 bases; unmatched bases: 12. In nucleotides, the CDR3 is TGTGCCACAGGGACGGGAGGGGGAACTACCGGGGAGCTGTTTTTT. Residues: CATGTGGGTTGELFF.

V gene TRBV4-1 combines with J gene TRBJ2-5, with D tentatively TRBD1 (5 bases). The CDR3 totals 15 residues. Trimming left V 0 bases short and J 5 bases short, with 13 bases between. Germline V gene lookup returns CDR1 MGHRA and CDR2 YSYEKL. In nucleotides, the CDR3 is TGCGCCAGCAGCCAAGATCTGCAGGGAAGGGAGACCCAGTACTTC. It translates to CASSQDLQGRETQYF.

The J gene is TRBJ2-5, the V gene TRBV29-1; D is uncertain. This CDR3 spans 12 amino acids. Trimming removed 7 bases from V and 3 bases from J, with 12 bases in between. Germline CDR1 is SQVTM and CDR2 is ANQGSEA. DNA of the CDR3: TGCAGCGCCCAACGAACGGAAGAGACCCAGTACTTC. As protein: CSAQRTEETQYF.

This chain links TRBV6-5 with TRBJ1-2; D is undetermined. In germline, CDR1 is MNHEY, CDR2 SVGAGI. The germline V and J ends were trimmed by 11 bases and 2 bases, with 12 bases remaining between them. CDR3 length: 12 amino acids. The CDR3: CACRGSNYGYTF. CDR3 in DNA: TGTGCCTGCCGAGGGTCGAACTATGGCTACACCTTC.

This chain connects TRBV11-2 to TRBJ2-7; unclear D gene. Germline V gives CDR1 SGHAT, CDR2 FQNNGV. V was clipped by 2 bases and J by 0 bases, with 8 bases between them. This CDR3 region has 14 residues. CDR3 bases: TGTGCCAGCAGCTTACGTACAGACTCCTACGAGCAGTACTTC. This translates into CASSLRTDSYEQYF.

The V gene is TRBV28, the J gene TRBJ2-5; 10 nucleotides align to TRBD2. This CDR3 has 16 residues. V shed 6 bases and J 5 bases; nucleotides not matched to a gene: 12. Germline values: CDR1 MDHEN, CDR2 SYDVKM. CDR3 nucleotide sequence: TGTGCCAGCAGCCGAACCCTAGCGGGAGCCCGGGAGACCCAGTACTTC. It codes for CASSRTLAGARETQYF.

The chain recombines TRBV7-9 with TRBJ1-5, with 7 bases aligning to TRBD1. The CDR3 has 14 amino acids. Germline lookup yields CDR1 SEHNR and CDR2 FQNEAQ (reference sequence). The trim removed 5 bases at V and 1 base at J, leaving 2 bases unmatched. The CDR3 coding sequence is TGTGCCAGCAGCCTACAGGGGAGCAATCAGCCCCAGCATTTT. Amino acid sequence: CASSLQGSNQPQHF.

The chain joins TRBV19 to TRBJ1-5, with a tentative D call TRBD1 (5 bases). The germline V and J ends were trimmed by 7 bases and 1 base, with 14 bases remaining between them. CDR3 length: 15 amino acids. The V gene's germline CDR1 is LNHDA and CDR2 SQIVND (reference sequence). The CDR3 DNA is TGTGCCAGTAACTACCGACAGTTCAGCAATCAGCCCCAGCATTTT. The encoded protein is CASNYRQFSNQPQHF.

V and J are TRBV20-1 and TRBJ2-5; a weak D match, TRBD2 (5 bases). Germline V gene lookup returns CDR1 DFQATT and CDR2 SNEGSKA (reference sequence). Trimming cost V 5 bases and J 8 bases, with 12 bases left between them. The CDR3 sequence is 11 residues long. CDR3 residues: CSALGASTQYF. The CDR3 coding sequence is TGCAGTGCTCTGGGAGCGTCTACCCAGTACTTC.

This rearrangement joins TRBV14 to TRBJ2-7; tentatively, D is TRBD1 (5 bases). CDR3 length: 14 amino acids. CDR1 is SGHDN, CDR2 FVKESK, per germline. Trimming shortened V by 3 bases and J by 6 bases, and 15 bases separated the two germline ends. CDR3 residues: CASSQQTVLGEQYF. The CDR3 DNA is TGTGCCAGCAGCCAGCAGACAGTGTTGGGCGAGCAGTACTTC.

The chain carries TRBV5-4 and TRBJ2-7, with 9 positions matching TRBD1. Trimming at V came to 5 bases and at J to 6 bases, leaving 6 bases not matched to a gene. Germline assignment: CDR1 SGHNT and CDR2 YYREEE (reference sequence). CDR3 length equals 13 residues. The CDR3 is CASRRTGVAEQYF. The CDR3 nucleotides read TGTGCCAGCAGACGGACAGGGGTGGCCGAGCAGTACTTC. Together with reference TRBV5-4 and TRBJ2-7, the CDR3 gives the full variable domain: ETGVTQSPTHLIKTRGQQVTLRCSSQSGHNTVSWYQQALGQGPQFIFQYYREEENGRGNFPPRFSGLQFPNYSSELNVNALELDDSALYLCASRRTGVAEQYFGPGTRLTVT.

This rearrangement joins TRBV6-5 to TRBJ1-1; tentatively, D is TRBD1 (5 bases). Trimming pared 2 bases from V and 1 base from J, leaving 14 bases between. CDR1 MNHEY and CDR2 SVGAGI come from the germline V gene. The CDR3 sequence is 16 residues long. This chain's CDR3 is CASSYIGRGRNTEAFF. CDR3 sequence (DNA): TGTGCCAGCAGTTACATCGGGCGGGGGAGGAACACTGAAGCTTTCTTT.

The rearrangement uses TRBV27 and TRBJ2-1; D might be TRBD2 (9 bases). The V gene lost 4 bases and the J gene lost 7 bases, with 23 bases spanning the gap. This CDR3 is built from 17 residues. From germline, CDR1 is MNHEY and CDR2 SMNVEV (reference sequence). This CDR3 reads CASSSTGEGLAGNEQFF. The CDR3 DNA reads as TGTGCCAGCAGTTCGACAGGGGAGGGGCTAGCGGGGAATGAGCAGTTCTTC.

The genes are TRBV11-2 and TRBJ2-1; maybe TRBD2 (6 bases). The V and J ends lost 5 bases and 9 bases respectively, with 14 bases between them. Germline loops: CDR1 SGHAT, CDR2 FQNNGV. The CDR3 has 13 amino acids. The DNA for the CDR3 is TGTGCCAGCAGCCAGGTGGGACTTAGTGAGCAGTTCTTC. Its protein product is CASSQVGLSEQFF.

The gene calls are TRBV6-6 and TRBJ1-5; D might be TRBD1 (5 bases). This CDR3 region has 12 residues. V lost 6 bases, J lost 8 bases, and 11 bases lay in between. From germline, CDR1 is MNHNY and CDR2 SVGAGI (reference sequence). CDR3 coding DNA: TGTGCCAGCAGACCGGGGGGGGAGCCCCAGCATTTT. This translates into CASRPGGEPQHF.

About this clone: Because the CDR3's place on the DNA is in doubt, the DNA is left out and the CDR3 is given as listed by TCRdb. The chain recombines TRBV4-3 with TRBJ2-5; no check of the table's D call, TRBD1, against the DNA was made. The germline V gene encodes CDR1 LGHNA and CDR2 YSLEER. The CDR3 comprises 14 residues, both ends counted. The chain's CDR3 is CASSQSLAVGQGNF.

This rearrangement joins TRBV6-6 to TRBJ1-4; D gene unclear. Trimming took 3 bases from V and 5 from J, leaving 13 bases between them. The CDR3 runs to 15 residues. Germline-derived CDR1 and CDR2 are MNHNY and SVGAGI (reference sequence). The CDR3 DNA reads TGTGCCAGCAGTTATATGGGCCTTGACAATGAAAAACTGTTTTTT. It encodes CASSYMGLDNEKLFF.